This TCR beta chain came from a study of T cells in Graves' hyperthyroidism and ophthalmopathy. Study-level findings and limits: Prediction of ophthalmopathy progression came a median around 6.1 months pre-onset.

Researchers amplified the TCR beta CDR3 regions from RNA transcripts. In the first-round RT-PCR of the TCR CDR3, the HTBI primer set was used. TCRdb used MiXCR to reprocess the multiplex PCR reads, holding one entry per CDR3 protein. This sample has roughly 500,000 distinct CDR3 sequences, with roughly a quarter found just once. Notes on this clonotype: Its cognate antigen is unknown.

The sequence was collected from a woman aged 25 to 39 with Graves' ophthalmopathy. The sequencing input was blood.

The CDR3 reads CASSRGGNPGYTF. DNA of the CDR3: TGTGCCAGCAGCCGGGGGGGGAACCCAGGCTACACCTTC. The gene calls are TRBV7-2 and TRBJ1-2, with D possibly matching TRBD1 (5 bases). The V end was cut by 5 bases, the J end by 8 bases, with 15 bases between. The CDR3 has 13 amino acids. Looked up from germline, CDR1 is SGHTA and CDR2 is FQGNSA.